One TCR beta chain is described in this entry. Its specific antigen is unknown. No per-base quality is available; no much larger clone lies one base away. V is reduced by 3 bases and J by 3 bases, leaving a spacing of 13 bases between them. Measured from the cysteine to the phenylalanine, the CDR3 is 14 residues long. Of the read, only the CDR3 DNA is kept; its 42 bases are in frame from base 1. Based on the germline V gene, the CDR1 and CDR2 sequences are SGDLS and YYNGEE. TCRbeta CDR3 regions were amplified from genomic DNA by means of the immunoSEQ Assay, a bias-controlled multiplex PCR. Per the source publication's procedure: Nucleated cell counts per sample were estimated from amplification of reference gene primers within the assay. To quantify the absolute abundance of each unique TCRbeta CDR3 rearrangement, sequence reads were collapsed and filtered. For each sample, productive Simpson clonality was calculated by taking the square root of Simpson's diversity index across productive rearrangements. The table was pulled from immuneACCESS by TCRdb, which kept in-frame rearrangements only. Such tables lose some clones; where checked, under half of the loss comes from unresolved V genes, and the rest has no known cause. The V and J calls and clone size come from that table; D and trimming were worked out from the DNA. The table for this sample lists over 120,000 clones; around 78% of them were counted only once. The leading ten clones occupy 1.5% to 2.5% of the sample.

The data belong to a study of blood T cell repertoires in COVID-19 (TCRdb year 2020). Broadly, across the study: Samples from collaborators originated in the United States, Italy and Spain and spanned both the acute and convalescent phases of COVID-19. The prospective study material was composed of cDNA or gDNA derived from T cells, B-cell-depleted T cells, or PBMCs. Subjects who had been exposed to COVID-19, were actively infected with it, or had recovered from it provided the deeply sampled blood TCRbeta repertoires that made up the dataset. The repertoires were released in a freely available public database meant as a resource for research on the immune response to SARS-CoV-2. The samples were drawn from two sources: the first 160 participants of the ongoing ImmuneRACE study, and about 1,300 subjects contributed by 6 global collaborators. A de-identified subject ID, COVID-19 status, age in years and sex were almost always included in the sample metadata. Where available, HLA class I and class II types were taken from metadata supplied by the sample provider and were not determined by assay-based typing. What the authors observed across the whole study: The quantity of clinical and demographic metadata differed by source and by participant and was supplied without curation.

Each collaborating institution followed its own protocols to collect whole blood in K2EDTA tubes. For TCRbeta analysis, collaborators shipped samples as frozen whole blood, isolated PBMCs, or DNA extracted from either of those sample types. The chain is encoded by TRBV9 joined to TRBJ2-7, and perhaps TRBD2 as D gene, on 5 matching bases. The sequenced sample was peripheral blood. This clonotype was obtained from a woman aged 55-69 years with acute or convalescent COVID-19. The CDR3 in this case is CASSAGGGLYEQYF. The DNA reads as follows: TGTGCCAGCAGCGCCGGCGGCGGGCTCTACGAGCAGTACTTC. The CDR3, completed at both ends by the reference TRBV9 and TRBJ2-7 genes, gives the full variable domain DSGVTQTPKHLITATGQRVTLRCSPRSGDLSVYWYQQSLDQGLQFLIQYYNGEERAKGNILERFSAQQFPDLHSELNLSSLELGDSALYFCASSAGGGLYEQYFGPGTRLTVT.